This record covers a single TCR beta chain. The antigen remains unidentified. This sample is part of a study of OX40 agonist ivuxolimab in advanced cancers. Overall study context: People who had prior anti-PD-1, anti-PD-L1 or anti-CTLA-4 therapy could take part, and around 40% had some. Study conclusions and caveats: Antigen specificity remained undetermined for the expanded peripheral T cells. On average, CD8+ T cells had more expanded clones than CD4+. Some of the nonresponding patients also showed low levels of normalized T-cell clonal expansion.

CDR1 WSHSY and CDR2 SAAADI come from the germline V gene. With 5 bases removed from V and 0 bases from J, the gap between germline ends came to 17 bases. The CDR3 length is 17 residues. Repertoires were generated with immunoSEQ multiplex PCR, while TCRdb's copy carries only in-frame clones and drops some. The repertoire includes roughly 43,000 clones, roughly 86% of them detected once, and 30% to 35% sits in the top ten. V is TRBV10-2 and J is TRBJ2-1; D perhaps matches TRBD2 (5 bases). This sample comprised CD4+ or CD8+ T cells sorted from blood, obtained in a trial of the OX40 agonist ivuxolimab. The source is an adult with an advanced solid tumor such as melanoma, head and neck, liver or kidney cancer. The CDR3: CASSPTPGTSSYNEQFF. DNA of the CDR3: TGCGCCAGCAGTCCAACTCCGGGAACCAGCTCCTACAATGAGCAGTTCTTC.